This T cell receptor (beta chain) was sequenced for a study of cytomegalovirus exposure and HLA in healthy donors. Points from the study as a whole: TCR beta V segments were, for the most part, productive about 87% or about 30% of the time in an earlier analysis. A later analysis, which compared TCR beta chains of equal frequency, found the HLA-associated ones more clonally expanded.

Germline-derived CDR1 and CDR2 are SGHDN and FVKESK. CDR3 length equals 14 residues. The V and J ends lost 5 bases and 1 base, in that order; junction bases with no gene match: 4. A multiplex PCR was run with 60 Vbeta primers and 13 Jbeta primers. The protocol was immunoSEQ multiplex PCR, while the TCRdb copy is restricted to in-frame clones and leaves out a portion. The table includes approximately 85,000 clones, roughly 77% detected once. In its sample, this clone was seen once. What it binds is unknown. Source material: PBMCs. The TCR was taken from a young man in good health and CMV-seronegative. This rearrangement joins TRBV14 to TRBJ1-1, with 7 positions matching TRBD1. This CDR3 is CASSTWTGNTEAFF. CDR3 bases: TGTGCCAGCAGCACCTGGACAGGGAACACTGAAGCTTTCTTT.